One and the same sample provided the 17 T cell receptor beta chains below, sequenced in a study of T-cell reconstitution after alpha-beta-depleted transplantation in children. The library targeted TCRbeta and was prepared with unique molecular identifiers. From the PCR reads, TCRdb called clonotypes with MiXCR, one entry per CDR3 protein. The sample shows about 500,000 distinct CDR3 sequences, about 33% of them seen only once. The starting material was PBMCs from the stem cell graft donor, obtained from the stem cell graft. These receptors were collected from a human donor who donated a stem cell graft to a child with aplastic anemia.

The J gene is TRBJ2-2, the V gene TRBV20-1; possibly TRBD1 or TRBD2 for D (6 bases each). The germline gives CDR1 DFQATT, CDR2 SNEGSKA (reference sequence). V lost 4 bases and J 6 bases, leaving 21 bases between the germline ends. The CDR3 sequence is 16 residues long. The chain's CDR3 is CSAIGGGSGVAGELFF. In DNA, the CDR3 is TGCAGTGCTATAGGAGGGGGGAGTGGGGTAGCCGGGGAGCTGTTTTTT.

The sample holds a few counts of this clonotype. The chain is built from TRBV20-1 and TRBJ2-3; TRBD2 matches 8 bases. The CDR3 contains 14 residues. Germline CDR1 reads DFQATT; CDR2 reads SNEGSKA (reference sequence). Trimming took 5 bases from V and 3 from J; bases not matched to a gene: 7. As DNA, the CDR3 is TGCAGTGCTGAGCCGGGACTAGGGACAGATACGCAGTATTTT. This codes for CSAEPGLGTDTQYF.

This clonotype turned up a few times. V gene TRBV12-3 or TRBV12-4 combines with J gene TRBJ2-5, with 8 bases fitting TRBD1. There are 16 residues in the CDR3. The trim removed 6 bases at V and 3 bases at J, leaving 12 bases unmatched. CDR3 protein: CASSPSLGTGKETQYF. The CDR3 nucleotides are TGTGCCAGCAGCCCCTCCCTGGGGACAGGCAAAGAGACCCAGTACTTC.

The V gene is TRBV5-1, the J gene TRBJ2-5, with 7 bases matching TRBD2. Germline lookup yields CDR1 SGHRS and CDR2 YFSETQ. CDR3 length: 16 amino acids. With 0 bases clipped from V and 2 bases from J, the junction kept 7 bases outside the gene matches. CDR3 sequence reads: CASSLGGGRGQETQYF. CDR3 nucleotide sequence: TGCGCCAGCAGCTTGGGGGGGGGAAGAGGACAAGAGACCCAGTACTTC.

This chain joins TRBV7-8 and TRBJ2-7, with unresolved D. CDR1 is SGHVS and CDR2 is FQNEAQ in the germline V gene. The V end lost 5 bases, the J end lost 3 bases, and 14 bases lay between the germline ends. The CDR3 contains 14 residues. DNA of the CDR3: TGTGCCAGCAGCCTACAGACCCCCGGCTACGAGCAGTACGTC. Its protein is CASSLQTPGYEQYV.

This clonotype was recorded at least ten times. The chain uses TRBV28 and TRBJ1-1, with a weak D call TRBD1 (6 bases). The CDR3 covers 15 residues. V lost 8 bases to trimming and J lost 1 base, with 17 bases between them. Per the germline V gene, CDR1 is MDHEN and CDR2 is SYDVKM. CDR3 region: CASASPGQPNTEAFF. In DNA, the CDR3 is TGTGCCAGCGCCAGCCCGGGACAACCGAACACTGAAGCTTTCTTT. Full variable domain (outside the CDR3, taken from reference TRBV28 and TRBJ1-1): DVKVTQSSRYLVKRTGEKVFLECVQDMDHENMFWYRQDPGLGLRLIYFSYDVKMKEKGDIPEGYSVSREKKERFSLILESASTNQTSMYLCASASPGQPNTEAFFGQGTRLTVV.

This rearrangement joins TRBV7-8 to TRBJ2-7, with D perhaps TRBD1 (7 bases). CDR1 and CDR2 from the germline V gene are SGHVS and FQNEAQ. Trimming took off 3 bases at V and 3 bases at J, with 18 bases between the two ends. This CDR3 spans 16 amino acids. The CDR3 DNA sequence: TGTGCCAGCAGCTTGAGGCGGGACAGCTCCTTCTACGAGCAGTACGTC. Translated: CASSLRRDSSFYEQYV.

A few counts support this clonotype. The chain combines TRBV6-4 with TRBJ1-1; D gene uncertain. Per germline, CDR1 MRHNA and CDR2 SNTAGT. The ends were cut back, 5 bases at V and 6 bases at J, with 13 bases in the middle. This CDR3 comprises 13 residues. The CDR3 DNA is TGTGCCAGCAGTCCCCCTGGTTTACCTGAAGCTTTCTTT. The encoded protein is CASSPPGLPEAFF.

This clonotype appeared a few times. The chain links TRBV9 to TRBJ1-6; D is possibly TRBD1 (5 bases). Per germline, CDR1 SGDLS and CDR2 YYNGEE. This CDR3 is 14 amino acids long. V dropped 0 bases and J dropped 10 bases, with 11 bases sitting between them. The CDR3 is CASSVDGGDSPLHF. For the CDR3, the DNA is TGTGCCAGCAGCGTAGATGGAGGGGACTCACCCCTCCACTTT.

In DNA form, the CDR3 reads TGCGCCAGCAGCTTAGTCGGGGGACTAGGCTACAATGAGCAGTTCTTC. As protein: CASSLVGGLGYNEQFF. The J gene is TRBJ2-1, the V gene TRBV5-1, with 8 bases aligning to TRBD2. V shed 2 bases and J 3 bases; nucleotides not matched to a gene: 7. The CDR3 totals 16 residues. The germline gives CDR1 SGHRS, CDR2 YFSETQ.

The gene calls are TRBV14 and TRBJ2-5; D gene unclear. The CDR3 consists of 13 residues. Trimming stripped 0 bases from V and 5 bases from J, with 7 bases between. Germline V CDR1 and CDR2: SGHDN, FVKESK. The CDR3 is CASSQDNGETQYF. CDR3 sequence (DNA): TGTGCCAGCAGCCAAGATAACGGGGAGACCCAGTACTTC.

The V gene is TRBV11-3, the J gene TRBJ2-1, with TRBD2 matching over 10 bases. CDR3 size: 15 residues. Germline CDR1 is SGHNT and CDR2 is YENEEA. The ends lost 4 bases at V and 4 bases at J; junction bases unmatched: 4. As DNA, the CDR3 is TGTGCCAGCAGCTCTGGACTAGCGGAATACAATGAGCAGTTCTTC. As protein: CASSSGLAEYNEQFF.

This sequence joins TRBV9 and TRBJ2-7, with 10 bases lining up with TRBD2. This CDR3 is 15 amino acids long. Germline V gives CDR1 SGDLS, CDR2 YYNGEE. After removal of 4 bases from V and 2 bases from J, the junction contained 6 bases not matched to a gene. The CDR3 coding sequence is TGTGCCAGCAGCCCCGCTAGCGGGAGTCCCTACGAGCAGTACTTC. Protein product: CASSPASGSPYEQYF.

The J gene is TRBJ2-7, the V gene TRBV7-8, with TRBD2 matching 9 bases. Germline V gene data show CDR1 as SGHVS and CDR2 as FQNEAQ. This CDR3 contains 15 residues. Germline trimming cut 5 bases from V and 7 bases from J; bases unmatched to any gene: 12. CDR3 sequence reads: CASSAAGGRAEEQYF. DNA for the CDR3: TGTGCCAGCAGCGCGGCGGGCGGGAGGGCGGAGGAGCAGTACTTC.

The chain recombines TRBV9 with TRBJ1-1, with D tentatively TRBD1 (5 bases). Trimming shortened V by 1 base and J by 8 bases, and 15 bases separated the two germline ends. The CDR3 runs 14 residues. Germline values: CDR1 SGDLS, CDR2 YYNGEE. CDR3 nucleotide sequence: TGTGCCAGCAGCGTATTGCCCGGGGCGCCGGAAGCTTTCTTT. Its protein product is CASSVLPGAPEAFF.

This clonotype was seen only a few times. This chain links TRBV9 with TRBJ2-3; 9 nucleotides align to TRBD2. V shed 3 bases and J 4 bases; nucleotides not matched to a gene: 9. This CDR3 is 16 amino acids long. Germline assignment: CDR1 SGDLS and CDR2 YYNGEE. The CDR3 spells CASSAGGLAGADTQYF. The CDR3 DNA sequence: TGTGCCAGCAGCGCAGGGGGACTAGCAGGCGCAGATACGCAGTATTTT.

The chain couples TRBV19 to TRBJ1-1, with a possible D match to TRBD1 (6 bases). CDR1 is LNHDA, CDR2 SQIVND, per germline (reference sequence). Between the trimmed V and J ends, which lost 0 bases and 6 bases, there was a span of 14 bases. This CDR3 region has 15 residues. CDR3 region: CASSIDRRGNAEAFF. The CDR3 DNA reads TGTGCCAGTAGTATAGATCGCAGGGGCAACGCTGAAGCTTTCTTT.